This T cell receptor beta chain was retrieved from a study of technical replicates of blood from several donors. Sequenced by immunoSEQ multiplex PCR; TCRdb stores in-frame clones only, minus some. The sample holds 50,000 to 70,000 clones, 75% to 90% seen once. This sequence was found in a human donor in good health. Some clones in this sample may be carry-over from other donors' samples. What was sequenced was PBMCs.

The CDR3 reads CASSFGPLGQGYSPLHF. The CDR3, as DNA: TGTGCCAGCAGCTTTGGGCCCCTGGGACAGGGATATTCACCCCTCCACTTT. The V call is TRBV5-4, the J call TRBJ1-6; 9 positions match TRBD1. CDR1 is SGHNT and CDR2 is YYREEE in the germline V gene (reference sequence). Trimming at V came to 2 bases and at J to 8 bases, leaving 11 bases not matched to a gene. This CDR3 has 17 residues.